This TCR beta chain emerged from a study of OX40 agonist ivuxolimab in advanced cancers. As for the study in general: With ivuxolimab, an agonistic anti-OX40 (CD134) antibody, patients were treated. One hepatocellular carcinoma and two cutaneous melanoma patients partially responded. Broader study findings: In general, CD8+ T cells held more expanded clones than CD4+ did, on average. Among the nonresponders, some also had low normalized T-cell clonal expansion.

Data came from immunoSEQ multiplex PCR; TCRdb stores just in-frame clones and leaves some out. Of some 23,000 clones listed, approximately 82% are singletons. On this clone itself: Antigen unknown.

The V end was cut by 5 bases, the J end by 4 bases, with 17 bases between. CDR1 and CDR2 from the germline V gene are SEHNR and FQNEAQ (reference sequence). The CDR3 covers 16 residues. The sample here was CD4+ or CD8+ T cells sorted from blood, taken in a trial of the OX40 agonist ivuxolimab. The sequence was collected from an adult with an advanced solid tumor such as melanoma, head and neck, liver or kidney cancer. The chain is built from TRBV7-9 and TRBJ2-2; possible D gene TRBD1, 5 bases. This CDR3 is CASSSRADFSTGELFF. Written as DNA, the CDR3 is TGTGCCAGCAGCAGCAGGGCTGACTTCAGCACCGGGGAGCTGTTTTTT.